This T cell receptor (beta chain) was profiled in a study of blood T cell repertoires in COVID-19. The CDR3 has 14 amino acids. Germline CDR1 is MDHEN and CDR2 is SYDVKM. V lost 6 bases to trimming and J lost 6 bases; unmatched junction nucleotides: 7. Profiling relied on immunoSEQ multiplex PCR, and the TCRdb table lists in-frame clones only, not all of them. The sample shows approximately 70,000 clones, around nine tenths of them seen only once. The chain has TRBV28 and TRBJ1-2, with TRBD1 identical over 10 bases. This receptor was obtained from a human donor in a cohort sampled during active COVID-19. The sample was peripheral blood. The CDR3 region is CASSRDRGLNGYTF. DNA for the CDR3: TGTGCCAGCAGCCGCGACAGGGGGCTGAATGGCTACACCTTC.